A selection of T cell receptor beta chains follows, all from one sample in a study of cutaneous CD30+ T cell lymphoproliferative disorder and hepatitis E. TCRdb's copy holds only in-frame clones and misses some; the assay was immunoSEQ multiplex PCR. The profile shows thousands of clones, roughly 70% of them singletons. Material for sequencing was blood. The receptors were sampled from a human donor with a cutaneous T cell lymphoproliferative disorder associated with hepatitis E virus. Each CDR3 is given without its conserved first and last residue.

>TRBV28|TRBJ1-3
ASSLGLNSGNTIY
>TRBV2|TRBJ2-5
ASSVRLGGETQY
>TRBV21-1|TRBJ2-7
ASSIHARDRGSYEQY
>TRBV7-2|TRBJ1-1
ASSRTGGGGTEAF
>TRBV19|TRBJ1-5
ASRGQGLRQPQH
>TRBV27|TRBJ1-6
ASSLSPDRRNSPLH
>TRBV7-2|TRBJ1-5
ASSKSGTDYQPQH
>TRBV5-6|TRBJ2-3
ASSLLWTGGSDTQY
>TRBV5-4|TRBJ2-2
ASRHPGQGNTGELF
>TRBV27|TRBJ1-2
ASSPDYYGYT
>TRBV28|TRBJ1-3
ASSPPGAAISGNTIY
>TRBV6-5|TRBJ1-2
ASSYSANYGYT
>TRBV28|TRBJ2-7
ASTRGRGLLYEQY
>TRBV4-3|TRBJ2-2
ASSQLWSGGRNTGELF